This record looks at one T cell receptor (beta chain) sequence and its context. Original handling: Estimation of nucleated cell counts was performed using reference gene primer amplification. Method: immunoSEQ multiplex PCR; TCRdb's copy keeps in-frame clones and lacks some. V and J calls and clone size are those listed in that table; D and trimming were worked out from the DNA. This sample has 250,000 or so clones, with around 84% found just once. This specimen comes from a study of blood T cell repertoires in COVID-19. Seattle's enrolled individuals joined amid active infection and were then monitored longitudinally. The TCR originated in a woman aged 55-69 years with COVID-19, enrolled during active disease. Sample: peripheral blood.

In DNA form, the CDR3 reads TGTGCCAGTAGCCCGCCGGGGGGTGAGCAGTTCTTC. It yields the protein CASSPPGGEQFF. The genes are TRBV19 and TRBJ2-1; TRBD2 matches at 7 bases. CDR1 and CDR2 from the germline V gene are LNHDA and SQIVND (reference sequence). The CDR3 spans 12 residues. The trim removed 6 bases at V and 9 bases at J, leaving 5 bases unmatched.